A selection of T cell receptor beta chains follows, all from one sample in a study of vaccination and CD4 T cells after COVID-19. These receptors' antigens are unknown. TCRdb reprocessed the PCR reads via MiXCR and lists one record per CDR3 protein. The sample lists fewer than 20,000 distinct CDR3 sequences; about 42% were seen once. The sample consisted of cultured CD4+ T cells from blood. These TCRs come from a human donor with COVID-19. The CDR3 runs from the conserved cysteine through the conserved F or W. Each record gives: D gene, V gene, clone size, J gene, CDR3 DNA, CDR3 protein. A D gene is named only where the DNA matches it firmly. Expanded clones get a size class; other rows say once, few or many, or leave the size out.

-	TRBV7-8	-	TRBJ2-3	TGTGCCAGCAGCTCAAGACAGGGAGGGACAGATACGCAGTATTTT	CASSSRQGGTDTQYF
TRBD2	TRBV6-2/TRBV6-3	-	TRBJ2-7	TGTGCCAGCAGTAAATACGCCAGCGGGGCGTCCTACGAGCAGTACTTC	CASSKYASGASYEQYF
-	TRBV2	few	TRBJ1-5	TGTGCCAGCAATATTGACGGCAATCAGCCCCAGCATTTT	CASNIDGNQPQHF
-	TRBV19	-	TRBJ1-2	TGTGCCAGTAGTATTTCACTGAGCGGTAACTATGGCTACACCTTC	CASSISLSGNYGYTF
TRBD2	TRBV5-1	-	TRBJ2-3	TGCGCCAGCAGCTTGCAGTCATCCGTCGGGCTAGCGGGGGGGCCTACAGATACGCAGTATTTT	CASSLQSSVGLAGGPTDTQYF
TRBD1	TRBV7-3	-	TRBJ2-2	TGTGCCAGCAGCTCCGGGACAGGGTCCACCGGGGAGCTGTTTTTT	CASSSGTGSTGELFF
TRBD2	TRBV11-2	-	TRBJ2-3	TGTGCCAGCAGTATGGTCGGGGGGGGCACAGATACGCAGTATTTT	CASSMVGGGTDTQYF
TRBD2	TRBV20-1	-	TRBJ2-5	TGCAGTGCTAGGAGCAGCGGGGGCGAGACCCAGTACTTC	CSARSSGGETQYF
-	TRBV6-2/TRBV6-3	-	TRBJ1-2	TGTGCCAGCTGGTCCGGGAGAGAGGGCTACACCTTC	CASWSGREGYTF
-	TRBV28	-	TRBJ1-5	TGTGCCAGCAGTTTCTTGTTACTTGAGACAGCGTACAATCAGCCCCAGCATTTT	CASSFLLLETAYNQPQHF
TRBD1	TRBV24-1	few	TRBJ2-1	TGTGCCACCAGTGATTCGGGACAGGGGGCTGAGCAGTTCTTC	CATSDSGQGAEQFF
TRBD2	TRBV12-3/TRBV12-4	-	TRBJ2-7	TGTGCCAGCAGTTTACGGCTAGCGGGGCTCCACGAGCAGTACTTC	CASSLRLAGLHEQYF
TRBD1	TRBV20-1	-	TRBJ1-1	TGCAGTGCTAGATACAGGGGGATGAACACTGAAGCTTTCTTT	CSARYRGMNTEAFF
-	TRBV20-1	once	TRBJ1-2	TGCGGTGCTACACACGAATCTAACTATGGCTACACCTTC	CGATHESNYGYTF
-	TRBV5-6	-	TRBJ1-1	TGTGCCAGCATTCGGGGGGAAGCAGGGGTTCACACTGAAGCTTTCTTT	CASIRGEAGVHTEAFF
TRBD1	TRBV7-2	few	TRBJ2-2	TGTGCCAGCAGCTTTGGGACAGCGAGCACCGGGGAGCTGTTTTTT	CASSFGTASTGELFF
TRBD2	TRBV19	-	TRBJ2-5	TGTGCCAGTACCGGGGGGGCGTTGGGAGAGACCCAGTACTTC	CASTGGALGETQYF
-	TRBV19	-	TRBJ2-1	TGTGCCAGTAGAGGGGTACGGGGGTTGGGCAACAATGAGCAGTTCTTC	CASRGVRGLGNNEQFF
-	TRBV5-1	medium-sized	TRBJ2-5	TGCGCCAGCAGCTTCGGACTCATAAGAGAGACCCAGTACTTC	CASSFGLIRETQYF
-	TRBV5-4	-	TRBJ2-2	TGTGCCAGCAGCTCGGAACACGCGAACACCGGGGAGCTGTTTTTT	CASSSEHANTGELFF
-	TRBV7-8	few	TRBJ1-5	TGTGCCAGCAGGGGAATACAGGGTGGCAATCAGCCCCAGCATTTT	CASRGIQGGNQPQHF
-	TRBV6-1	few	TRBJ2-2	TGTGCCAGCAGTGGCGACTACGGGGAGCTGTTTTTT	CASSGDYGELFF
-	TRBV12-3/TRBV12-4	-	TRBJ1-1	TGTGCCAGCAGTACCTACAGGGCATGGGGCACTGAAGCTTTCTTT	CASSTYRAWGTEAFF
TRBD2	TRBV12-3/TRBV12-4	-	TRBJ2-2	TGTGCCAGCAGGCCTAGCGGGGGAAACACCGGGGAGCTGTTTTTT	CASRPSGGNTGELFF
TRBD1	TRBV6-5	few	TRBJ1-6	TGTGCCAGCAGTTATTCTTTGAGGGGGCGGCCCGCCCTCCACTTT	CASSYSLRGRPALHF
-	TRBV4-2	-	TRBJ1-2	TGTGCCAGCAGCCAGGAATCGACAGGCGCGCTGGGCTACACCTTC	CASSQESTGALGYTF
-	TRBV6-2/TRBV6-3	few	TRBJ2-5	TGTGCCAGCAGTTACGGTCAAGAGACCCAGTACTTC	CASSYGQETQYF
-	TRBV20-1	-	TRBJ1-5	TGCAGTGCTCCACAAGATAGCAATCAGCCCCAGCATTTT	CSAPQDSNQPQHF
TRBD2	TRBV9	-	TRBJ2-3	TGTGCCAGCAGCGTAGAAGGCCTAGCGGGGGGCCGGGTTCGCACAGATACGCAGTATTTT	CASSVEGLAGGRVRTDTQYF